The source of this T cell receptor beta chain is a study of identical twins. This clonotype was seen only a few times. Its antigen is currently unknown. Via MiXCR, TCRdb re-called the 5' RACE reads, giving one row per CDR3 protein. This table holds about 340,000 distinct CDR3 sequences, roughly 9% found once. General study points: Interpretation of the results relied on cross-sectional statistical analysis and not on following the same donors. Cord blood beta clonotypes present at high abundance carried fewer insertions; no such pattern appeared in memory repertoires. Modelling underestimated the level of out-of-frame TCR alpha sharing observed in monozygotic twins.

The sequencing sample was made of naive T cells sorted from blood. This receptor was taken from a woman between 45 and 65 years old in good health.

CDR3: CASSEYRGGRTDTQYF. CDR3 nucleotides: TGTGCCAGCAGCGAGTACCGCGGGGGCCGCACAGATACGCAGTATTTT. V is TRBV5-5 and J is TRBJ2-3, with D possibly matching TRBD2 (7 bases). V lost 4 bases and J lost 1, with 16 bases in between. The CDR3 is 16 residues long. Germline loops: CDR1 SGHKS, CDR2 YYEKEE (reference sequence).